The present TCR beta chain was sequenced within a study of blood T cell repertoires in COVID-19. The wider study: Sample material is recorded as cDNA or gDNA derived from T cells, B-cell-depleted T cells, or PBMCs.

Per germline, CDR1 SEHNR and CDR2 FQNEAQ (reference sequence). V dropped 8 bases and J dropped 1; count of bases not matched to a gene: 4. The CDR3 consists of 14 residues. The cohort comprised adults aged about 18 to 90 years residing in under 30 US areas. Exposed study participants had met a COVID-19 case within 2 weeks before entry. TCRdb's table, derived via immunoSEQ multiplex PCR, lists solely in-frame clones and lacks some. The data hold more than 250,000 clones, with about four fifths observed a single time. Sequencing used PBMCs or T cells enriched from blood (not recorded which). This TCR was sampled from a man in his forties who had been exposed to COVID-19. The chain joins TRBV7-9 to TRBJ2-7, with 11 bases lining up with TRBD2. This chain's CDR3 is CASAGLADSYEQYF. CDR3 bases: TGTGCCAGCGCGGGACTAGCGGATTCCTACGAGCAGTACTTC.